These T cell receptor beta chains were read from a single sample in a study of cytomegalovirus exposure and HLA in healthy donors. The protocol was immunoSEQ multiplex PCR, while the TCRdb copy is restricted to in-frame clones and leaves out a portion. The data contain some 130,000 clones, about three quarters of them singletons. Sequences were obtained from PBMCs. The source of these receptors is a male donor in good health and CMV-seronegative. The CDR3 runs from the conserved cysteine through the conserved F or W. The D gene is left open where the match is weak. Where a row states a size, it is once, few, many or the class of an expanded clone; other rows omit it.

DNA,CDR3,J,size,D,V
TGCGCCAGCAGCTTTGACACTGGCTACACCTTC,CASSFDTGYTF,TRBJ1-2,NA,NA,TRBV5-1
TGCGCCAGCAGCTCGACGGGGTATAGCTCCTACAATGAGCAGTTCTTC,CASSSTGYSSYNEQFF,TRBJ2-1,NA,NA,TRBV5-1
TGTGCCAGCAGTCATGACAGGTACACTGAAGCTTTCTTT,CASSHDRYTEAFF,TRBJ1-1,NA,NA,TRBV14
TGTGCCAGTAGTATAAGCGCGGGGGGCACAGATACGCAGTATTTT,CASSISAGGTDTQYF,TRBJ2-3,NA,TRBD2,TRBV19
TGCGCCAGCAGCCAAGCAAAGACAGAGAACACTGAAGCTTTCTTT,CASSQAKTENTEAFF,TRBJ1-1,few,NA,TRBV4-3
TGTGCCAGTAGTATCTATGGGGCTAGTATGAACACTGAAGCTTTCTTT,CASSIYGASMNTEAFF,TRBJ1-1,NA,NA,TRBV19
TGCGCCAGCAGCCCTATTGAGGGTTCCTATGGCTACACCTTC,CASSPIEGSYGYTF,TRBJ1-2,NA,NA,TRBV4-1
TGTGCCAGCAGCTTTTCACTAGCGGGGGCTGGGGCCAACGTCCTGACTTTC,CASSFSLAGAGANVLTF,TRBJ2-6,NA,TRBD2,TRBV7-6
TGTGCCAGCCGGGGACTAGCGACGGGAGAGCAGTACTTC,CASRGLATGEQYF,TRBJ2-7,NA,TRBD2,TRBV27
TGCGCCAGCAGCCACCCCGGGGGAAGAGATACGCAGTATTTT,CASSHPGGRDTQYF,TRBJ2-3,NA,NA,TRBV4-1
TGTGCCAGCAGCTTAGCTCCAGTGCTGAACACTGAAGCTTTCTTT,CASSLAPVLNTEAFF,TRBJ1-1,few,NA,TRBV11-1
TGCGCCAGCAGCTTGGCGGGACTCGAAGAGACCCAGTACTTC,CASSLAGLEETQYF,TRBJ2-5,NA,NA,TRBV5-1
TGTGCCACCAGCACCCGGCGGGCCATAACTCCTACCTACGAGCAGTACTTC,CATSTRRAITPTYEQYF,TRBJ2-7,NA,NA,TRBV15
TGTGCCAGCAGTTCGCAGCGGTCTAGCACAGATACGCAGTATTTT,CASSSQRSSTDTQYF,TRBJ2-3,NA,NA,TRBV6-6
TGTGCCAGCACTGGGGCATTCCTATCCTACGAGCAGTACTTC,CASTGAFLSYEQYF,TRBJ2-7,NA,NA,TRBV6-1
TGTGCCAGCAGAAAAAGGGTAGCGGGGGATAACAATGAGCAGTTCTTC,CASRKRVAGDNNEQFF,TRBJ2-1,NA,TRBD2,TRBV2
TGTGCCAGCTCTCTCTCTGTACAGAGCTATGGCTACACCTTC,CASSLSVQSYGYTF,TRBJ1-2,NA,NA,TRBV18
TGTGCCAGCAGTTACGAGCGACAGTTGAACACTGAAGCTTTCTTT,CASSYERQLNTEAFF,TRBJ1-1,NA,NA,TRBV6-5
TGTGCCTGCGACGGGACAGACTCCTACGAGCAGTACTTC,CACDGTDSYEQYF,TRBJ2-7,NA,TRBD1,TRBV28
TGTGCCAGCAGTGACTTTTCGGGGAACGGCTATGGCTACACCTTC,CASSDFSGNGYGYTF,TRBJ1-2,NA,NA,TRBV2
TGTGCCAGCAGCCCGAAGACAGGGGGAAACACTGAAGCTTTCTTT,CASSPKTGGNTEAFF,TRBJ1-1,NA,NA,TRBV12-1
TGTGCCAGCAGCTATACAGACAGGCAAGAGACCCAGTACTTC,CASSYTDRQETQYF,TRBJ2-5,once,NA,TRBV2
TGTGCCAGCAGTATGCCTCTGGGGCGGGGGGGGACAGATACGCAGTATTTT,CASSMPLGRGGTDTQYF,TRBJ2-3,NA,TRBD2,TRBV27
TGTGCCAGCAGTTACTTACGGAGCATCCGAACTGAAGCTTTCTTT,CASSYLRSIRTEAFF,TRBJ1-1,few,NA,TRBV27
TGTGCCAGCAGTGAAACTAGCAGAGTTGAAGCTTTCTTT,CASSETSRVEAFF,TRBJ1-1,NA,NA,TRBV6-1
TGTGCCAGCAGCCCTCAGGGAAACACCGGGGAGCTGTTTTTT,CASSPQGNTGELFF,TRBJ2-2,NA,NA,TRBV5-4
TGTGCCAGTAGTATACAGGGGAGTACTAATGAAAAACTGTTTTTT,CASSIQGSTNEKLFF,TRBJ1-4,NA,NA,TRBV19